One and the same sample provided the 18 T cell receptor beta chains below, sequenced in a study of blood T cells in healthy people across ages. Alongside a J-beta primer mix, a sample-barcoded 5' primer served in a second PCR lasting roughly 6 to 12 cycles. TCRdb independently ran MiXCR on the 5' RACE reads; one entry per CDR3 protein. The table shows 1,500,000 or so distinct CDR3 sequences, with approximately 63% occurring only once. The sequencing sample was made of blood. All receptors come from a man aged 18 to 29 in good health.

The V and J genes are TRBV5-5 and TRBJ1-2, with a weak D call TRBD1 (6 bases). The V end was cut by 2 bases, the J end by 4 bases, with 15 bases between. Germline lookup yields CDR1 SGHKS and CDR2 YYEKEE (reference sequence). This CDR3 contains 15 residues. The CDR3 nucleotides read TGTGCCAGCAGCTTTTCACAGGGCGACCTCTATGGCTACACCTTC. Its translation is CASSFSQGDLYGYTF.

In this sample, this clonotype turned up a few times. The chain couples TRBV27 to TRBJ1-2, with TRBD1 matching 9 bases. This CDR3 spans 13 amino acids. Unmatched junction bases numbered 2, after V lost 5 bases and J lost 4 bases. From germline, CDR1 is MNHEY and CDR2 SMNVEV (reference sequence). As DNA, the CDR3 is TGTGCCAGCAGTGGGACAGGGAGCTATGGCTACACCTTC. It yields the protein CASSGTGSYGYTF.

This clonotype showed up just once. The chain links TRBV6-2 or TRBV6-3 to TRBJ2-1, with D perhaps TRBD2 (8 bases). CDR3 length: 15 residues. V lost 6 bases and J 9 bases, leaving 21 bases between the germline ends. Germline V lookup: CDR1 MNHEY, CDR2 SVGEGT. The CDR3 DNA sequence: TGTGCCAGCAGACTCCCGGGACTAGGGGGCAGTGAGCAGTTCTTC. Its protein product is CASRLPGLGGSEQFF.

This CDR3 is CSAPGTGGTEAFF. The DNA of the CDR3 is TGCAGCGCACCGGGGACAGGGGGCACTGAAGCTTTCTTT. J is TRBJ1-1 and V is TRBV29-1; TRBD1 aligns across 11 bases. The CDR3 extends over 13 amino acids. Trimming took 7 bases from V and 4 from J; bases not matched to a gene: 5. Per germline, CDR1 SQVTM and CDR2 ANQGSEA.

The rearrangement links TRBV27 to TRBJ2-1; D not resolved. V was pared by 8 bases and J by 8 bases, with 10 bases between. CDR3 length: 11 amino acids. CDR1 MNHEY and CDR2 SMNVEV come from the germline V gene (reference sequence). The DNA of the CDR3 is TGTGCCAGCTGGCGTTCGGATGAGCAGTTCTTC. This encodes CASWRSDEQFF.

There are a few counts of this clonotype. The genes are TRBV20-1 and TRBJ2-1; TRBD2 agrees at 10 bases. The germline V gene encodes CDR1 DFQATT and CDR2 SNEGSKA (reference sequence). V lost 5 bases, J lost 6 bases, and 19 bases stayed unmatched. The CDR3 totals 18 residues. CDR3 residues: CSALLSGGVRGNLNEQFF. Here the CDR3 DNA reads TGCAGTGCTCTACTAAGCGGGGGGGTCCGGGGCAACCTCAATGAGCAGTTCTTC.

This clonotype was seen more than once but under ten times. The V call is TRBV27, the J call TRBJ2-7; 7 bases line up with TRBD2. The CDR3 is 14 amino acids. The germline V gene encodes CDR1 MNHEY and CDR2 SMNVEV (reference sequence). The junction had 5 bases not matched to a gene; V was cut back by 6 bases and J by 0 bases. DNA for the CDR3: TGTGCCAGCAGGCTAGCGGCGAGCTCCTACGAGCAGTACTTC. It yields the protein CASRLAASSYEQYF.

This clonotype was picked up a small number of times. This chain uses TRBV27 with TRBJ2-7; TRBD1 matches at 8 bases. This CDR3 has 12 amino acids. V trimming: 5 bases; J trimming: 6 bases; junction bases outside the gene matches: 3. Germline V lookup: CDR1 MNHEY, CDR2 SMNVEV (reference sequence). The CDR3: CASSTTGGEQYF. The CDR3 nucleotides are TGTGCCAGCAGTACCACAGGGGGCGAGCAGTACTTC.

This clonotype was picked up a small number of times. V usage is TRBV3-1 and J usage is TRBJ2-1; D possibly matches TRBD1 or TRBD2 (5 bases each). V was pared by 1 base and J by 9 bases, with 22 bases between. Germline CDR1 reads LGHDT; CDR2 reads YNNKEL (reference sequence). The CDR3 contains 17 residues. CDR3 in DNA: TGTGCCAGCAGCCAAGGTCGGGGACGCCGGTTTTTGAGTGAGCAGTTCTTC. It specifies CASSQGRGRRFLSEQFF.

The gene calls are TRBV7-2 and TRBJ2-1; D may match TRBD1 or TRBD2 (5 bases each). The CDR3 has 13 amino acids. Trimming removed 5 bases from V and 7 bases from J, with 12 bases in between. Per germline, CDR1 SGHTA and CDR2 FQGNSA. CDR3 residues: CASSLGRSNEQFF. In DNA, the CDR3 is TGTGCCAGCAGCCTGGGACGAAGTAATGAGCAGTTCTTC.

This chain connects TRBV29-1 to TRBJ1-2; TRBD1 matches at 10 bases. This CDR3 region has 12 residues. Germline V gene data show CDR1 as SQVTM and CDR2 as ANQGSEA. CDR3 region: CGGQGGNYGYTF. As DNA, the CDR3 is TGCGGAGGACAGGGGGGGAACTATGGCTACACCTTC.

V and J are TRBV20-1 and TRBJ1-2; no clear D. Germline-derived CDR1 and CDR2 are DFQATT and SNEGSKA (reference sequence). Trimming took off 4 bases at V and 3 bases at J, with 15 bases between the two ends. This CDR3 spans 14 amino acids. The CDR3 DNA reads as TGCAGTGCTATAAAAGCAGGAGACGACTATGGCTACACCTTC. The encoded protein is CSAIKAGDDYGYTF.

This clonotype was counted only a few times. CDR3 DNA sequence: TGTGCCAGCGTCCCTGCTGGGGCCAACGTCCTGACTTTC. Protein sequence: CASVPAGANVLTF. This chain joins TRBV7-2 and TRBJ2-6; D is ambiguous. The germline V gene encodes CDR1 SGHTA and CDR2 FQGNSA. V lost 8 bases, J lost 2 bases, and 7 bases lay in between. The CDR3 spans 13 residues.

The CDR3 nucleotides read TGCAGTGCTTCTAAAGACAAGGGAATGGATACGCAGTATTTT. Protein sequence: CSASKDKGMDTQYF. This chain joins TRBV20-1 and TRBJ2-3, with no clear D. Trimming shortened V by 5 bases and J by 6 bases, and 18 bases separated the two germline ends. CDR1 and CDR2 (germline): DFQATT, SNEGSKA (reference sequence). There are 14 residues in the CDR3.

This chain connects TRBV29-1 to TRBJ2-2; 9 nucleotides align to TRBD2. From germline, CDR1 is SQVTM and CDR2 ANQGSEA. Trimming took 0 bases from V and 3 from J; bases not matched to a gene: 5. The CDR3 extends over 16 amino acids. This CDR3 reads CSVEDGLARDTGELFF. For the CDR3, the DNA is TGCAGCGTTGAAGACGGACTAGCGCGGGACACCGGGGAGCTGTTTTTT.

On this clonotype itself: One junction end disagrees with the germline gene, perhaps due to a read error. V is TRBV25-1 and J is TRBJ2-1; 10 nucleotides match TRBD2. The CDR3 runs to 16 residues. Germline lookup yields CDR1 MGHDK and CDR2 SYGVNS. The CDR3 loop reads CASSPLAGGPYNGQFF. DNA for the CDR3: TGTGCCAGCAGTCCCTTAGCGGGAGGCCCCTACAATGGGCAGTTCTTC.

Remarks on this clonotype: An end of the junction does not agree with germline; a read error may underlie this. This chain connects TRBV4-1 to TRBJ2-3, with D hard to call. Germline values: CDR1 MGHRA, CDR2 YSYEKL. The CDR3 runs 14 residues. The CDR3 protein is CASSPTAGTDTQYF. In DNA, the CDR3 is TGTGCCAGCAGCCCAACAGCAGGCACAGATACGCAGTATTTT.

The rearrangement uses TRBV29-1 and TRBJ2-1; D perhaps matches TRBD2 (7 bases). The V end lost 0 bases, the J end lost 8 bases, and 11 bases lay between the germline ends. CDR1 is SQVTM and CDR2 is ANQGSEA in the germline V gene. CDR3 length: 13 amino acids. The CDR3 is CSVEDLGGDEQFF. As DNA, the CDR3 is TGCAGCGTTGAAGATTTAGGGGGGGATGAGCAGTTCTTC.